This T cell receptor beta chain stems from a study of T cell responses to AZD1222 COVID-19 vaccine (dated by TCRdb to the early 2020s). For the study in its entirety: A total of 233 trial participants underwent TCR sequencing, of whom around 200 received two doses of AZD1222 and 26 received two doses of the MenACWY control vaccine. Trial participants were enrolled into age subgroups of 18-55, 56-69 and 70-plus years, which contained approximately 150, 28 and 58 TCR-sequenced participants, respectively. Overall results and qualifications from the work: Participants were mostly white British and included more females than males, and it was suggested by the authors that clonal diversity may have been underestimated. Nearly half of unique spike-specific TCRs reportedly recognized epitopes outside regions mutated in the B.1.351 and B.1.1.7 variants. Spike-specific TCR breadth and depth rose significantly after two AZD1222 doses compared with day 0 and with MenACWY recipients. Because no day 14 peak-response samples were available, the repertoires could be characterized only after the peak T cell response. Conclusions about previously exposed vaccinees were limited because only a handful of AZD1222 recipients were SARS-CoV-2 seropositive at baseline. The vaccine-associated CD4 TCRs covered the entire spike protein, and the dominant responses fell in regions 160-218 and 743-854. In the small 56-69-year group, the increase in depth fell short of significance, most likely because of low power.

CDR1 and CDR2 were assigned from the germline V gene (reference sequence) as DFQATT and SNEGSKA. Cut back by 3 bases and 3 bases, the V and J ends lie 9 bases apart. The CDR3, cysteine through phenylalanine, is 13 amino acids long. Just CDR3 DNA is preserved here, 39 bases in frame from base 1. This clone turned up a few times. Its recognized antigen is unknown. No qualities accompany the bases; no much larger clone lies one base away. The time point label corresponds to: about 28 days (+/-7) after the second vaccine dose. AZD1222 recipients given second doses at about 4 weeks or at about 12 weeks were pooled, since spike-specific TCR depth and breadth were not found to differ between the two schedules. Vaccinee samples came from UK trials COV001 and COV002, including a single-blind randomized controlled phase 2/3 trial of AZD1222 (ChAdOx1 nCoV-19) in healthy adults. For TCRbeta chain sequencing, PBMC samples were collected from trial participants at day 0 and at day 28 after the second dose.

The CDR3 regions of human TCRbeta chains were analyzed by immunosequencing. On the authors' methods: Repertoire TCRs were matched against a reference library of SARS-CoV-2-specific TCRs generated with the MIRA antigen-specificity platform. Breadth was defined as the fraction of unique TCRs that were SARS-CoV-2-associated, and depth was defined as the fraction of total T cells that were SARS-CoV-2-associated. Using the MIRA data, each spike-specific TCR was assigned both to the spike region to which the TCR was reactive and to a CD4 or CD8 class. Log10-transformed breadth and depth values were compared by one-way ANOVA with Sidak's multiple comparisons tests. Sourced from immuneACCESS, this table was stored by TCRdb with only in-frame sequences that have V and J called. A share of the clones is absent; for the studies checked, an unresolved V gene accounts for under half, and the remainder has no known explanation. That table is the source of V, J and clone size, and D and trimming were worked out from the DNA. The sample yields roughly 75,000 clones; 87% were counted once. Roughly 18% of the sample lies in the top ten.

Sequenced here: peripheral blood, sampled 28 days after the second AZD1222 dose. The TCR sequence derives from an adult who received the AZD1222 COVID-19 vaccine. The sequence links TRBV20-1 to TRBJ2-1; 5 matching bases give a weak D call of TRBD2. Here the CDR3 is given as CSASGGGYNEQFF. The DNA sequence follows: TGCAGTGCTAGTGGAGGTGGCTACAATGAGCAGTTCTTC.